This TCR beta chain was found in a study of patients and donors after allogeneic stem cell transplantation. The CDR3 spans 14 residues. Trimming left V 6 bases short and J 8 bases short, with 19 bases between. Per the germline V gene, CDR1 is LGHDT and CDR2 is YNNKEL (reference sequence). TCRdb called the RT-PCR reads again in MiXCR, with one record for every CDR3 protein. The table includes roughly 960,000 distinct CDR3 sequences, approximately 18% detected once. This clonotype came up a few times. The chain carries TRBV3-1 and TRBJ1-1; D possibly corresponds to TRBD1 (5 bases). The receptor comes from a human donor who was either an allogeneic HSCT recipient or a stem cell or donor lymphocyte infusion donor (not recorded which). It is not recorded whose cells these are; they may come from a transplant donor. Sample: blood, either unsorted or a sorted T cell fraction (not recorded which). CDR3 residues: CASRSWKGNPEAFF. The CDR3 DNA sequence: TGTGCCAGCAGATCGTGGAAGGGGAATCCAGAAGCTTTCTTT.